This TCR beta chain was profiled in a study of response to subunit inactivated influenza vaccine (dated by TCRdb to 2016 to 2019). Study-wide context: Deep quantitative T cell receptor repertoire profiling was used in the study to track responses to a trivalent subunit inactivated influenza vaccine.

This clonotype was counted only a few times. The antigen this receptor binds is unknown. No base qualities exist here, and no much larger clone lies one base off it. Broad study findings and their caveats: The authors proposed that each seasonal influenza vaccination may bring in only a limited number of new T cells.

The germline V gene yields SGDLS for CDR1 and YYNGEE for CDR2. V is shortened by 0 bases, J by 2 bases, and the region joining them spans 11 bases. The CDR3, from cysteine to phenylalanine, totals 15 residues. CDR3 DNA only is kept here, 45 bases in frame from base 1. Preparation of the library involved RT-PCR. The instrument was an Illumina HiSeq 2500. TCRdb trimmed public reads at Q25 via fastp, called clones via MiXCR and kept in-frame beta chains. Entries that share a CDR3 protein sequence are merged under the most common genes and DNA. The sample includes roughly 700,000 distinct CDR3 sequences, with roughly 14% observed a single time. The biggest ten clones account for around 6.5% of the sample.

The sequence was collected from a man aged 45-60 years who received an inactivated influenza vaccine. Donor details come from another sample of the same person, matched by shared clones. The chain couples TRBV9 to TRBJ1-1; the D segment cannot be called with confidence. Sequencing was performed on PBMCs from blood, taken roughly 15 days before vaccination. The DNA sequence is as follows: TGTGCCAGCAGCGTAGCTTCCGGGGTTAACACTGAAGCTTTCTTT. This gives the protein CASSVASGVNTEAFF.